This is a list of T cell receptor beta chains from one sample in a study of T cell clonotyping in hematopoietic cell transplantation. TCRdb keeps only in-frame clones here, not all; method: immunoSEQ multiplex PCR. The sample consists of 6,500 to 7,000 clones, 37% of them appearing once. This material consisted of peripheral blood mononuclear cells, taken 30 days after allogeneic stem cell transplant. The receptor source for this set is a female patient aged 60 to 70 who had an allogeneic stem cell transplant, so the T cells may come from the graft donor. Some clones in this sample may be carry-over from other donors' samples. Each CDR3 is given with its conserved first and last residue. Each record gives: J gene, D gene, V gene, clone size, CDR3 protein, CDR3 DNA. A D gene is named only where the DNA matches it firmly. A clone size is listed for some rows: how often the clone was seen (once, few, many), or a class if it is expanded.

>TRBJ2-7|TRBD1|TRBV6-5|few
CASRHRDSYEQYF
TGTGCCAGCAGGCACCGGGACAGCTACGAGCAGTACTTC
>TRBJ1-5|.|TRBV30|.
CAWSVLPQPQHF
TGTGCCTGGAGTGTCCTCCCTCAGCCCCAGCATTTT
>TRBJ1-1|.|TRBV30|.
CAWSRVSVDTEAFF
TGTGCCTGGAGCCGTGTTAGTGTGGACACTGAAGCTTTCTTT
>TRBJ2-5|.|TRBV13|.
CASGGRWETQYF
TGTGCCAGCGGGGGGCGATGGGAGACCCAGTACTTC
>TRBJ1-5|.|TRBV7-9|few
CASSLGEGAHQPQHF
TGTGCCAGCAGCTTAGGTGAAGGGGCCCATCAGCCCCAGCATTTT
>TRBJ1-5|TRBD1|TRBV7-2|.
CASSHRTGDQPQHF
TGTGCCAGCAGCCACCGGACAGGGGATCAGCCCCAGCATTTT
>TRBJ1-2|TRBD1|TRBV4-2|.
CASSQGTGGMGYTF
TGTGCCAGCAGCCAAGGTACAGGGGGCATGGGCTACACCTTC
>TRBJ2-7|.|TRBV4-2|.
CASSPLPSASGYEQYF
TGTGCCAGCAGTCCACTTCCTTCAGCTTCGGGCTACGAGCAGTACTTC
>TRBJ1-4|.|TRBV2|.
CASSDSGTNEKLFF
TGTGCCAGCAGTGATTCAGGGACTAATGAAAAACTGTTTTTT
>TRBJ2-5|TRBD1|TRBV7-9|few
CASSFPGQQETQYF
TGTGCCAGCAGTTTCCCGGGACAGCAAGAGACCCAGTACTTC
>TRBJ1-3|.|TRBV6-5|.
CASSSQTGRSGNTIYF
TGTGCCAGCAGTTCCCAGACAGGTCGTTCAGGAAACACCATATATTTT
>TRBJ2-7|TRBD1|TRBV4-1|.
CASSLGTGSYEQYF
TGCGCCAGCAGCCTAGGGACAGGCTCCTACGAGCAGTACTTC
>TRBJ1-1|.|TRBV29-1|.
CSVKQAGQGEAFF
TGCAGCGTGAAGCAGGCGGGGCAGGGTGAAGCTTTCTTT
>TRBJ1-2|.|TRBV7-6|.
CASSLGVNYGYTF
TGTGCCAGCAGCTTAGGGGTCAACTATGGCTACACCTTC
>TRBJ1-2|.|TRBV10-3|medium-sized
CAGLPFDGYTF
TGTGCCGGCCTTCCCTTCGATGGCTACACCTTC
>TRBJ2-7|TRBD1|TRBV5-1|.
CASSQPTGGEQYF
TGCGCCAGCAGCCAACCGACAGGGGGCGAGCAGTACTTC
>TRBJ1-1|.|TRBV7-9|few
CASSPPWGARNTEAFF
TGTGCCAGCAGCCCCCCGTGGGGGGCCAGGAACACTGAAGCTTTCTTT
>TRBJ1-3|.|TRBV5-6|few
CASSFRSGNTIYF
TGTGCCAGCAGCTTCAGGTCTGGAAACACCATATATTTT
>TRBJ1-1|.|TRBV30|once
CAWSAFWGGAFF
TGTGCCTGGAGTGCCTTTTGGGGGGGAGCTTTCTTT
>TRBJ1-1|TRBD1|TRBV30|few
CAWSDDRGGGTEAFF
TGTGCCTGGAGTGACGACAGGGGCGGGGGCACTGAAGCTTTCTTT
>TRBJ1-5|.|TRBV30|.
CAWSVRLGNQPQHF
TGTGCCTGGAGTGTACGTTTGGGTAATCAGCCCCAGCATTTT
>TRBJ1-2|.|TRBV5-1|.
CASSYLDINYGYTF
TGCGCCAGCAGCTACCTGGACATCAACTATGGCTACACCTTC
>TRBJ2-1|TRBD2|TRBV30|few
CAWRREGGRYNEQFF
TGTGCCTGGAGACGGGAGGGAGGGAGGTACAATGAGCAGTTCTTC
>TRBJ2-7|TRBD1|TRBV25-1|.
CASSELTGSDNYEQYF
TGTGCCAGCAGTGAATTGACAGGGTCGGATAACTACGAGCAGTACTTC
>TRBJ2-7|TRBD2|TRBV9|large
CASSPDSGTSYEQYF
TGTGCCAGCAGCCCCGATAGCGGGACCAGCTACGAGCAGTACTTC
>TRBJ1-2|.|TRBV30|.
CAWSGRENYGYTF
TGCGCCTGGAGTGGCAGAGAGAACTATGGCTACACCTTC
>TRBJ2-5|TRBD2|TRBV29-1|.
CSVRDGGETQYF
TGCAGCGTTCGGGACGGGGGGGAGACCCAGTACTTC
>TRBJ2-3|.|TRBV4-2|.
CASSQAGSSTDTQYF
TGTGCCAGCAGCCAAGCGGGTTCTAGCACAGATACGCAGTATTTT
>TRBJ1-2|.|TRBV11-2|few
CASSLDQQGDYTF
TGTGCCAGCAGCTTAGATCAGCAGGGTGACTACACCTTC
>TRBJ2-5|TRBD1|TRBV2|few
CASIDRVLLETQYF
TGTGCCAGCATAGACAGGGTGCTGTTGGAGACCCAGTACTTC
>TRBJ2-7|.|TRBV30|.
CAWSVVAQHEQYF
TGTGCCTGGAGTGTAGTGGCCCAACACGAGCAGTACTTC
>TRBJ1-6|TRBD1|TRBV9|.
CASSTRGGQGGSPLHF
TGTGCCAGCAGCACCCGGGGGGGACAGGGAGGTTCACCCCTCCACTTT
>TRBJ2-7|.|TRBV5-1|.
CASSLEGGRTNYEQYF
TGCGCCAGCAGCTTGGAAGGAGGGAGGACCAATTACGAGCAGTACTTC
>TRBJ1-2|.|TRBV30|.
CAWTPEILNYGYTF
TGTGCCTGGACCCCGGAGATCCTTAACTATGGCTACACCTTC
>TRBJ1-2|TRBD1|TRBV30|.
CAWSLQGAIYGYTF
TGTGCCTGGAGTCTCCAGGGGGCCATCTATGGCTACACCTTC
>TRBJ2-5|.|TRBV4-1|few
CASSHRTVLETQYF
TGCGCCAGCAGCCATAGGACAGTCCTAGAGACCCAGTACTTC
>TRBJ2-3|.|TRBV4-2|.
CASSHPSTDTQYF
TGTGCCAGCAGCCACCCATCCACAGATACGCAGTATTTT
>TRBJ1-2|TRBD1|TRBV25-1|.
CASSEWDREARGYTF
TGTGCCAGCAGTGAATGGGACAGGGAGGCGCGTGGCTACACCTTC
>TRBJ2-6|.|TRBV6-6|.
CASSYSVWGANVLTF
TGTGCCAGCAGTTACTCGGTGTGGGGGGCCAACGTCCTGACTTTC
>TRBJ2-1|.|TRBV7-2|.
CASSFFDEQFF
TGTGCCAGCAGCTTCTTTGATGAGCAGTTCTTC
>TRBJ1-5|.|TRBV29-1|.
CSQRQDDQPQHF
TGCAGCCAGCGACAGGACGATCAGCCCCAGCATTTT
>TRBJ1-2|.|TRBV28|.
CASRGAGGNYGYTF
TGTGCCAGCCGTGGGGCAGGAGGTAACTATGGCTACACCTTC
>TRBJ2-3|TRBD2|TRBV30|.
CAWSGLAGGRGDTQYF
TGTGCCTGGAGTGGGCTAGCGGGAGGTCGGGGAGATACGCAGTATTTT
>TRBJ1-1|.|TRBV30|.
CAWSVSQGYTEAFF
TGTGCCTGGAGTGTAAGCCAGGGTTACACTGAAGCTTTCTTC
>TRBJ2-7|TRBD1|TRBV13|.
CASSSTGAYEQYF
TGTGCCAGCAGCTCAACAGGGGCCTACGAGCAGTACTTC
>TRBJ2-7|TRBD2|TRBV6-6|.
CASNPSGRAVYEQYF
TGTGCCAGCAACCCTAGCGGGAGGGCCGTCTACGAGCAGTACTTC
>TRBJ1-4|TRBD1|TRBV4-1|medium-sized
CASKAEGGGALNEKLFF
TGCGCCAGCAAGGCGGAAGGAGGGGGCGCCTTGAATGAAAAACTGTTTTTT
>TRBJ1-1|.|TRBV4-1|.
CASSQVGGSTEAFF
TGCGCCAGCAGCCAAGTCGGGGGGAGTACTGAAGCTTTCTTT
>TRBJ2-7|.|TRBV29-1|.
CSVEESSYEQYF
TGCAGCGTTGAGGAGAGCTCCTACGAGCAGTACTTC
>TRBJ1-5|TRBD1|TRBV30|.
CAWSGTGRYQPQHF
TGTGCCTGGAGCGGGACAGGGAGGTATCAGCCCCAGCATTTT
>TRBJ2-1|TRBD2|TRBV7-2|.
CASSSGVGEGPGNEQFF
TGTGCCAGCAGCTCCGGGGTAGGGGAGGGCCCTGGGAATGAGCAGTTCTTC
>TRBJ1-6|.|TRBV19|few
CASSLQGSNSPLHF
TGTGCCAGTAGTCTCCAGGGGTCAAATTCACCCCTCCACTTT
>TRBJ1-5|TRBD1|TRBV29-1|.
CSVGQGDQPQHF
TGCAGCGTGGGACAGGGGGATCAGCCCCAGCATTTT
>TRBJ1-5|.|TRBV4-1|.
CASSQEGAQPQHF
TGCGCCAGCAGCCAAGAGGGGGCTCAGCCCCAGCATTTT
>TRBJ1-6|.|TRBV30|few
CAWAWEANSPLHF
TGTGCCTGGGCATGGGAGGCCAATTCACCCCTCCACTTT
>TRBJ2-7|TRBD2|TRBV11-2|few
CALRGGEQYF
TGTGCCTTGCGGGGGGGCGAGCAGTACTTC
>TRBJ1-5|.|TRBV15|few
CATSRGGTQPQHF
TGTGCCACCAGCAGGGGGGGGACTCAGCCCCAGCATTTT
>TRBJ2-7|.|TRBV4-3|.
CASSQEWRYEQYF
TGCGCCAGCAGCCAAGAGTGGCGGTACGAGCAGTACTTC
>TRBJ2-1|.|TRBV30|once
CAWSPDSLPNNEQFF
TGTGCCTGGAGTCCGGACTCATTACCTAACAATGAGCAGTTCTTC
>TRBJ1-4|.|TRBV30|.
CAWQHLGRQKLFF
TGTGCCTGGCAACATCTAGGTCGCCAAAAACTGTTTTTT